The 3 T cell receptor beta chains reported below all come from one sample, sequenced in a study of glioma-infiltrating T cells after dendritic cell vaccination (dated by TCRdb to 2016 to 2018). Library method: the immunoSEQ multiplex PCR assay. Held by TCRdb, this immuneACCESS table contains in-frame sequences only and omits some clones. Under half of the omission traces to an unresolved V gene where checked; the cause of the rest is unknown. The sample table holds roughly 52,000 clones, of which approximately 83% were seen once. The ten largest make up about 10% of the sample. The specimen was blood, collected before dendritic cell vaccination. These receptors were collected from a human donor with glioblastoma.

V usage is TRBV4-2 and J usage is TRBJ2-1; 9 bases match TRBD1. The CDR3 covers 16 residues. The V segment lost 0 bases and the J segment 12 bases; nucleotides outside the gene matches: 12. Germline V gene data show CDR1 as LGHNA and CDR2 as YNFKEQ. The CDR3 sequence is CASSQDYRGPLEGQFF. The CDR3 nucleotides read TGTGCCAGCAGCCAAGATTACAGGGGGCCCCTGGAGGGGCAGTTCTTC.

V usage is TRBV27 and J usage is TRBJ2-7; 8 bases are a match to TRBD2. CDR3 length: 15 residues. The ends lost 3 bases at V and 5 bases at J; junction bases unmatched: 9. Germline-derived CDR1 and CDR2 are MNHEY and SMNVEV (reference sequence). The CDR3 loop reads CASSFGSGSVNEQYF. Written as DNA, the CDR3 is TGTGCCAGCAGTTTCGGGAGCGGGAGTGTCAACGAGCAGTACTTC.

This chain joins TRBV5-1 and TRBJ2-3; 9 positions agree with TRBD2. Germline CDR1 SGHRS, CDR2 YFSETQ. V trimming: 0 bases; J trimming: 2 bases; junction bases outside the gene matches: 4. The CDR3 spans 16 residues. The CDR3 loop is CASSLDSGGPTDTQYF. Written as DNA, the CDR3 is TGCGCCAGCAGCTTGGATAGCGGGGGTCCCACAGATACGCAGTATTTT.